One and the same sample provided the 19 T cell receptor beta chains below, sequenced in a study of blood T cell repertoires in COVID-19. The method was immunoSEQ multiplex PCR; TCRdb's version includes in-frame clones alone and lacks a portion of them. The sample carries 150,000 to 200,000 clones, approximately 80% recorded once. Sequences were obtained from peripheral blood. Every receptor here comes from a woman between 40 and 55 years old with COVID-19, enrolled during active disease.

This clone was counted only a few times. This chain's CDR3 is CATTGDNSPLHF. The CDR3 bases are TGTGCCACAACAGGGGATAATTCACCCCTCCACTTT. The chain recombines TRBV19 with TRBJ1-6; TRBD1 matches at 7 bases. The ends lost 10 bases at V and 5 bases at J; junction bases unmatched: 2. The CDR3 is 12 amino acids. Looked up from germline, CDR1 is LNHDA and CDR2 is SQIVND (reference sequence).

The chain has TRBV5-1 and TRBJ2-1, with 7 positions matching TRBD1. The CDR3 loop spans 15 amino acids. V was pared by 1 base and J by 3 bases, with 4 bases of the junction left unmatched. Germline CDR1 reads SGHRS; CDR2 reads YFSETQ. In nucleotides, the CDR3 is TGCGCCAGCAGCTTGTCAGGGGGTAACTACAATGAGCAGTTCTTC. It yields the protein CASSLSGGNYNEQFF.

The V gene is TRBV3-1 (or the pseudogene TRBV3-2), the J gene TRBJ2-7; 7 bases fit TRBD2. The CDR3 has 13 amino acids. CDR1 and CDR2 (germline): LGHDT, YNNKEL (reference sequence). Trimming cost V 2 bases and J 4 bases; bases outside gene matches: 2. The CDR3 region has the DNA TGTGCCAGCAGCCAACTAGCGGAGTACGAGCAGTACTTC. It specifies CASSQLAEYEQYF.

V is TRBV2 and J is TRBJ2-1; TRBD2 matches 14 bases. Trimming took 6 bases from V and 6 from J; bases not matched to a gene: 4. There are 15 residues in the CDR3. Germline V CDR1 and CDR2: SNHLY, FYNNEI. The CDR3 bases are TGTGCCAGCAGGAAGGGACTAGCGGGGGCCAATGAGCAGTTCTTC. Protein: CASRKGLAGANEQFF.

This clone was detected ten times or more. This sequence joins TRBV29-1 and TRBJ1-2, with 9 bases identical to TRBD1. Germline lookup yields CDR1 SQVTM and CDR2 ANQGSEA. Trimming removed 4 bases from V and 1 base from J; junction bases left unmatched: 7. CDR3 length: 15 residues. The CDR3 is CSVASRTGDNYGYTF. CDR3 coding DNA: TGCAGCGTTGCAAGTCGGACAGGGGATAACTATGGCTACACCTTC.

The chain links TRBV12-3 or TRBV12-4 to TRBJ1-6, with D unresolved. Deletions cut 6 bases from V and 11 bases from J, with 11 bases between. The length of the CDR3 is 12 residues. This chain's CDR3 is CASSLSGTPLHF. DNA of the CDR3: TGTGCCAGCAGCCTATCCGGGACACCCCTCCACTTT.

The chain recombines TRBV7-3 with TRBJ2-6; 8 bases are a match to TRBD1. The V and J ends lost 8 bases and 0 bases, in that order; junction bases with no gene match: 12. The CDR3 extends over 18 amino acids. CDR1 is SGHTA, CDR2 FQGTGA, per germline. For the CDR3, the DNA is TGTGCCAGCCGATTCAGGGGGCGGCCCTACTCTGGGGCCAACGTCCTGACTTTC. The encoded protein is CASRFRGRPYSGANVLTF. The full variable domain, with the rest looked up from reference TRBV7-3 and TRBJ2-6, is GAGVSQTPSNKVTEKGKYVELRCDPISGHTALYWYRQSLGQGPEFLIYFQGTGAADDSGLPNDRFFAVRPEGSVSTLKIQRTERGDSAVYLCASRFRGRPYSGANVLTFGAGSRLTVL.

This clone appeared a single time. The chain employs TRBV19 and TRBJ2-3, with 8 bases that match TRBD1. J was trimmed by 5 bases and V by 0 bases; bases with no gene match: 4. From germline, CDR1 is LNHDA and CDR2 SQIVND (reference sequence). This CDR3 comprises 15 residues. CDR3 in DNA: TGTGCCAGTAGTATAGATCGAACAGGGGGAGATACGCAGTATTTT. It is translated as CASSIDRTGGDTQYF.

This clone was counted between two and nine times. The chain has TRBV7-8 and TRBJ1-2; 11 bases align to TRBD1. Germline CDR1 SGHVS, CDR2 FQNEAQ. This CDR3 is 14 amino acids long. V was clipped by 1 base and J by 8 bases; unmatched bases: 3. The CDR3 loop reads CASSLGTGGRGYTF. The CDR3 DNA is TGTGCCAGCAGCTTAGGGACAGGGGGCCGAGGCTACACCTTC.

This clone was observed a single time. The gene calls are TRBV7-9 and TRBJ2-6; 8 bases fit TRBD1. The germline CDR1 and CDR2 sequences are SEHNR and FQNEAQ (reference sequence). V shed 5 bases, J shed 4 bases, and the junction held 10 bases outside the gene matches. This CDR3 is built from 17 residues. The CDR3 nucleotides read TGTGCCAGCAGCGCCGGACAGGGAAGCTCCGGGGCCAACGTCCTGACTTTC. It codes for CASSAGQGSSGANVLTF. Combining the CDR3 with reference TRBV7-9 and TRBJ2-6 gives the whole variable domain DTGVSQNPRHKITKRGQNVTFRCDPISEHNRLYWYRQTLGQGPEFLTYFQNEAQLEKSRLLSDRFSAERPKGSFSTLEIQRTEQGDSAMYLCASSAGQGSSGANVLTFGAGSRLTVL.

This chain links TRBV14 with TRBJ2-1; 9 nucleotides align to TRBD2. Germline V lookup: CDR1 SGHDN, CDR2 FVKESK. This CDR3 comprises 15 residues. Trimming at V came to 4 bases and at J to 5 bases, leaving 6 bases not matched to a gene. For the CDR3, the DNA is TGTGCCAGCAGCCGTAGCGGGAGCGCAAACAATGAGCAGTTCTTC. It specifies CASSRSGSANNEQFF.

The chain couples TRBV24-1 to TRBJ2-3; 11 nucleotides line up with TRBD2. The V gene end was trimmed by 4 bases and the J gene end by 5 bases; junction bases not matched to a gene: 7. Per the germline V gene, CDR1 is KGHDR and CDR2 is SFDVKD. This CDR3 spans 16 amino acids. The CDR3 sequence: CATSEFRTSGLDTQYF. DNA of the CDR3: TGTGCCACCAGTGAATTTAGGACTAGCGGGCTAGATACGCAGTATTTT.

This clone has only a few counts. This chain connects TRBV3-1 (or the pseudogene TRBV3-2) to TRBJ2-2; D gene unclear. The CDR3 is made up of 13 amino acids. Germline CDR1 and CDR2: LGHDT and YNNKEL (reference sequence). V was shortened by 3 bases and J by 8 bases, with 10 bases between the two germline ends. CDR3 sequence reads: CASSHTDRGELFF. The CDR3 DNA is TGTGCCAGCAGCCACACTGATCGGGGGGAGCTGTTTTTT.

CDR3 sequence: CASSMGQGNTGELFF. CDR3 coding DNA: TGCGCCAGCAGTATGGGACAGGGCAACACCGGGGAGCTGTTTTTT. V usage is TRBV10-1 and J usage is TRBJ2-2; the match to TRBD1 covers 9 bases. The junction had 3 bases not matched to a gene; V was cut back by 5 bases and J by 2 bases. The CDR3 is made up of 15 amino acids. Germline loops: CDR1 WNHNN, CDR2 SYGVQD (reference sequence).

V usage is TRBV11-3 and J usage is TRBJ2-1; D may be TRBD1 (5 bases). This CDR3 contains 13 residues. The V and J ends lost 0 bases and 8 bases respectively, with 8 bases between them. CDR1 is SGHNT and CDR2 is YENEEA in the germline V gene. CDR3 residues: CASSLEGRDEQFF. The CDR3 region has the DNA TGTGCCAGCAGCTTAGAGGGCAGGGATGAGCAGTTCTTC.

This clone was seen only a few times. The chain carries TRBV3-1 (or the pseudogene TRBV3-2) and TRBJ1-6, with D possibly matching TRBD1 (5 bases). Trimming removed 2 bases from V and 6 bases from J, with 11 bases in between. Germline V gene lookup returns CDR1 LGHDT and CDR2 YNNKEL (reference sequence). The CDR3 totals 15 residues. The CDR3 sequence: CASSQFSGGNSPLHF. As DNA, the CDR3 is TGTGCCAGCAGCCAATTCTCCGGGGGTAATTCACCCCTCCACTTT.

The chain recombines TRBV7-9 with TRBJ1-1; D unresolved. This CDR3 spans 15 amino acids. Germline-derived CDR1 and CDR2 are SEHNR and FQNEAQ (reference sequence). The ends were cut back, 8 bases at V and 0 bases at J, with 16 bases in the middle. Written as DNA, the CDR3 is TGTGCCAGCGATGATACTTCAGGCCTGAACACTGAAGCTTTCTTT. The encoded protein is CASDDTSGLNTEAFF.

The genes are TRBV7-9 and TRBJ1-1; 11 bases map to TRBD1. V dropped 4 bases and J dropped 10; count of bases not matched to a gene: 5. The CDR3 spans 13 residues. Per germline, CDR1 SEHNR and CDR2 FQNEAQ (reference sequence). CDR3 sequence reads: CASSSDRGQGAFF. For the CDR3, the DNA is TGTGCCAGCAGCTCGGACAGGGGGCAGGGAGCTTTCTTT.

The V and J genes are TRBV29-1 and TRBJ1-1, with a tentative D call TRBD1 (6 bases). The CDR3 spans 13 residues. Germline lookup yields CDR1 SQVTM and CDR2 ANQGSEA. V lost 5 bases to trimming and J lost 1 base, with 11 bases between them. CDR3 DNA: TGCAGCGTTAGGACAGCCAAGAACACTGAAGCTTTCTTT. Its translation is CSVRTAKNTEAFF.